This T cell receptor beta chain was retrieved from a study of T cell repertoires in cytomegalovirus infection. This clonotype has at least ten counts. The antigen remains undetermined. TCRdb re-analysed the reads in MiXCR, keeping a single row per CDR3 protein. The sample shows some 800,000 distinct CDR3 sequences, 25% to 35% of them seen only once. The sample consisted of cultured CD8+ T cells from PBMCs, taken from culture after CMV antigen stimulation. This TCR was recovered from a human donor in good health (CMV status not recorded). Some clones in this sample may be carry-over from other donors' samples.

The CDR3 nucleotides read TGTGCCACCAGCAGAGATGCACCCCGGACAGGGTTTCAAAATACGCAGTATTTT. Its protein is CATSRDAPRTGFQNTQYF. The rearrangement joins TRBV15 to TRBJ2-3; TRBD1 aligns across 8 bases. The length of the CDR3 is 18 residues. The germline CDR1 and CDR2 sequences are LNHNV and YYDKDF (reference sequence). J gave up 7 bases and V 0 bases, and 15 bases lay outside the gene matches.